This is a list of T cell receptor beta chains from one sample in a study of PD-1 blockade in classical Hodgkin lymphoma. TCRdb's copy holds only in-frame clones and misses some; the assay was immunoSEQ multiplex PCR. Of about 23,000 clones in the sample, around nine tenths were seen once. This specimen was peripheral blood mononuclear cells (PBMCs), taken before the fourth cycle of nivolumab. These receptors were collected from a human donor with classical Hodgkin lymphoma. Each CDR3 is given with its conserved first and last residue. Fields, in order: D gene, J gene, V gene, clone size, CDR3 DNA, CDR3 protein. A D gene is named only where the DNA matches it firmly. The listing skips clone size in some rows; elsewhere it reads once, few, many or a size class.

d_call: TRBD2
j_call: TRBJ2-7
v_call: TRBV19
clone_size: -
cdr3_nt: TGTGCCAGTAGTATGAAAACCTCGGGGGGGGTATGGTCCTACGAGCAGTACTTC
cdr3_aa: CASSMKTSGGVWSYEQYF

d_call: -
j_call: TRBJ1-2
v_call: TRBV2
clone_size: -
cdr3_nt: TGTGCCAGCAGTGAAGTTCGCCTTTTTCGGCACTATGGCTACACCTTC
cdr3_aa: CASSEVRLFRHYGYTF

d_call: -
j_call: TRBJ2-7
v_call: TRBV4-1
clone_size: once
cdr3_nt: TGCGCCAGCAGCCAAGGGACAGCTTCTTACGAGCAGTACTTC
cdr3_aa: CASSQGTASYEQYF

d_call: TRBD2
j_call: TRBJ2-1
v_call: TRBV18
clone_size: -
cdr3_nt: TGTGCCAGCGCCGCACGGGGGGGGCTTTACAATGAGCAGTTCTTC
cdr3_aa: CASAARGGLYNEQFF

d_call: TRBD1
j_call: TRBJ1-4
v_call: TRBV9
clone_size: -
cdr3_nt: TGTGCCAGCAGCGTAGCCCCCAGGGGGGGAAATGAAAAACTGTTTTTT
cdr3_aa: CASSVAPRGGNEKLFF

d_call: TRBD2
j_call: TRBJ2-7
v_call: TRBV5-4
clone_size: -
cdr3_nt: TGTGCCAGCAGCTGGCTAGCGGGAGAGTCCTACGAGCAGTACTTC
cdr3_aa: CASSWLAGESYEQYF

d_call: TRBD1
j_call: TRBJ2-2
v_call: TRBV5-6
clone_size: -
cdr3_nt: TGTGCCAGCAGTGGGACAGGGGGCCCCGGGGAGCTGTTTTTT
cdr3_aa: CASSGTGGPGELFF

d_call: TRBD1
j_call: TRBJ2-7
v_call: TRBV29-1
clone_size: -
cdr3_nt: TGCAGCGTGGACTTCGGACAGGACTACGAGCAGTACTTC
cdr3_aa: CSVDFGQDYEQYF

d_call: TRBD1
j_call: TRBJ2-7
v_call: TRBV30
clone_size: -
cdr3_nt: TGTGCCTGGAGTGTACGTCAGGGGGAAGGGGAGCAGTACTTC
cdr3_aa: CAWSVRQGEGEQYF

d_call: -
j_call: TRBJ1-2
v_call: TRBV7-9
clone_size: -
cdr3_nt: TGTGCCAGCAGCTTAGACGAGAACTATGGCTACACCTTC
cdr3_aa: CASSLDENYGYTF

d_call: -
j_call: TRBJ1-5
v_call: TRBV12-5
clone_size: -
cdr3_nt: TGTGCTAGTGGTTTGGGAACCCCAAGGGAACAGCCCCAGCATTTT
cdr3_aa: CASGLGTPREQPQHF

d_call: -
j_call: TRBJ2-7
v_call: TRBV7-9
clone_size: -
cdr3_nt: TGTGCCAGCAGCTTGGCCTTCGGGTCAAAGCAGTACTTC
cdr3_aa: CASSLAFGSKQYF

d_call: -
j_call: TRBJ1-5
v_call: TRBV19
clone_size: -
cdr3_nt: TGTGCCAGTAGTATTGGGGGTGGACAGCCCCAGCATTTT
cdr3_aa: CASSIGGGQPQHF

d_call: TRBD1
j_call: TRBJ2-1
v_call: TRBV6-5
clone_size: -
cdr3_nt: TGTGCCACTAACAGGGGATATGAGCAGTTCTTC
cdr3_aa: CATNRGYEQFF

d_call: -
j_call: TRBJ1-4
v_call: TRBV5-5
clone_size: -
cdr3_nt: TGTGCCAGCAGCCGAGACGGAGTTGGTGAAAAACTGTTTTTT
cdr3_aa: CASSRDGVGEKLFF

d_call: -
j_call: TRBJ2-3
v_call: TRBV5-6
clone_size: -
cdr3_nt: TGTGCCAGCAGCCGCGATCGCACAGATACGCAGTATTTT
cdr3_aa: CASSRDRTDTQYF

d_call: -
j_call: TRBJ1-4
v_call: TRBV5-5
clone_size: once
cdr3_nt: TGTGCCAGCCGTTCGGCGGGGGGCCACCACAGAAAACTGTTTTTT
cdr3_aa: CASRSAGGHHRKLFF

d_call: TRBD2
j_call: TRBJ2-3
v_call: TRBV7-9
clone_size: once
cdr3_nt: TGTGCCAGCAGCTTAACTAGCGGAGATACGCAGTATTTT
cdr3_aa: CASSLTSGDTQYF

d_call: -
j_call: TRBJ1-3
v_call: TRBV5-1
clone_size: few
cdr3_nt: TGCGCCAGCAGCTTGGTGAGCCTGAGACCAAAATCTGGAAACACCATATATTTT
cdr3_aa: CASSLVSLRPKSGNTIYF

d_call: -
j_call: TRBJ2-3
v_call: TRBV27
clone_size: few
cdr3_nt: TGTGCCAGCAGTTATACTAGTGCAGGCCCCCAGTATTTT
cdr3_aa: CASSYTSAGPQYF

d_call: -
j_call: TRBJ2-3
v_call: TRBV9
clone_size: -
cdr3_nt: TGTGCCAGCAGCGTAGCCCCCTCACAGCGGAGCACAGATACGCAGTATTTT
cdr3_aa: CASSVAPSQRSTDTQYF

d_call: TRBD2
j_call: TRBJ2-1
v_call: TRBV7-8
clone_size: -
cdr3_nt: TGTGCCAGCAGCTTAAGGAGCGGGGGGTTGTACAATGAGCAGTTCTTC
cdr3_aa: CASSLRSGGLYNEQFF